This entry describes one TCR beta chain. Its specificity is unknown. The study ran its PCR with 60 Vbeta and 13 Jbeta primers. Here immunoSEQ multiplex PCR was the method, and the copy in TCRdb shows in-frame clones only, minus some. The sample records tens of thousands of clones, around 80% being singletons. This CDR3 is 16 amino acids long. Trimming took 6 bases from V and 10 from J; bases not matched to a gene: 12. Germline CDR1 and CDR2: SNHLY and FYNNEI. The sample originates from a study of cytomegalovirus exposure and HLA in healthy donors. Background on the study: When 398 donors were genotyped, approximately 80% of them were found to fall in the Caucasian-associated ancestry cluster. General study results and limits: In presence/absence analyses, roughly uniform sequencing depth across donors was assumed. A later analysis by the authors found several of the most significant clusters apparently linked to common viral pathogens.

The sequenced sample was PBMCs. The chain employs TRBV2 and TRBJ1-6, with TRBD1 matching over 10 bases. The source of this sequence is a man between 18 and 35 years old in good health and CMV-seronegative. CDR3 bases: TGTGCCAGCAGCGTAATGAGAGACAGGGGGCTGTCACCCCTCCACTTT. It specifies CASSVMRDRGLSPLHF.